Below are 26 T cell receptor beta chains sequenced from a single sample in a study of a mutant IDH1 vaccine in newly diagnosed glioma. This table comes from immunoSEQ multiplex PCR, and its TCRdb copy is limited to in-frame clones, with some not included. Of roughly 32,000 clones in the sample, roughly 85% were seen once. For these receptors, no antigen is known. The time point: week 35, safety follow-up. Doses comprised 300 ug of mutant IDH1 20-mer peptide each, plus topical imiquimod. This specimen was PBMCs, taken from a glioma patient whose treatment included an IDH1 peptide vaccine. The receptors here all came from a young woman with glioma.

V usage is TRBV14 and J usage is TRBJ2-7; D is undetermined. CDR1 and CDR2 from the germline V gene are SGHDN and FVKESK. Trimming removed 1 base at V and 3 bases at J, with 13 bases between. This CDR3 region has 15 residues. The CDR3 sequence is CASSQGTNPGYEQYF. CDR3 DNA: TGTGCCAGCAGCCAAGGAACGAACCCCGGCTACGAGCAGTACTTC.

This chain connects TRBV11-3 to TRBJ2-1; D is perhaps TRBD1 (6 bases). There are 15 residues in the CDR3. Germline V gives CDR1 SGHNT, CDR2 YENEEA. Between the trimmed V and J ends, which lost 1 base and 6 bases, there was a span of 13 bases. In nucleotides, the CDR3 is TGTGCCAGCAGCTTAGCGAGGGGGTGGGGCAATGAGCAGTTCTTC. Translation gives CASSLARGWGNEQFF.

The chain carries TRBV18 and TRBJ2-3, with 7 bases that match TRBD1. The germline V gene has CDR1 KGHSH and CDR2 LQKENI. With 2 bases clipped from V and 2 bases from J, the junction kept 13 bases outside the gene matches. CDR3 length equals 18 residues. In nucleotides, the CDR3 is TGTGCCAGCTCACCATACGCCCGACAGGGATCAAACACAGATACGCAGTATTTT. Protein: CASSPYARQGSNTDTQYF.

This chain joins TRBV7-3 and TRBJ2-7; possible D gene TRBD2, 5 bases. V lost 0 bases and J 7 bases, leaving 10 bases between the germline ends. Looked up from germline, CDR1 is SGHTA and CDR2 is FQGTGA. This CDR3 comprises 13 residues. CDR3 in DNA: TGTGCCAGCAGCTTAACGGGCCGGGGTGAGCAGTACTTC. This codes for CASSLTGRGEQYF. Looking up the rest from reference TRBV7-3 and TRBJ2-7 gives the full variable domain: GAGVSQTPSNKVTEKGKYVELRCDPISGHTALYWYRQSLGQGPEFLIYFQGTGAADDSGLPNDRFFAVRPEGSVSTLKIQRTERGDSAVYLCASSLTGRGEQYFGPGTRLTVT.

J is TRBJ2-1 and V is TRBV10-3; 7 bases match TRBD1. V gave up 3 bases and J gave up 8 bases; unmatched junction bases: 13. This CDR3 contains 16 residues. The germline V gene encodes CDR1 ENHRY and CDR2 SYGVKD. Written as DNA, the CDR3 is TGTGCCATCAGTGAAGGAGACAGGGTGGCTTATCATGAGCAGTTCTTC. This gives the protein CAISEGDRVAYHEQFF.

A single count supports this clone. V usage is TRBV6-5 and J usage is TRBJ2-7, with 8 nucleotides matching TRBD1. V was clipped by 5 bases and J by 5 bases; unmatched bases: 8. The CDR3 extends over 14 amino acids. Germline V gene data show CDR1 as MNHEY and CDR2 as SVGAGI. CDR3 region: CASSPTGGPDEQYF. Written as DNA, the CDR3 is TGTGCCAGCAGTCCTACAGGGGGGCCTGACGAGCAGTACTTC.

This sequence joins TRBV9 and TRBJ2-1; D tentatively fits TRBD1 or TRBD2 (7 bases each). CDR3 length: 15 amino acids. V gave up 3 bases and J gave up 3 bases, with 13 bases separating them. Germline values: CDR1 SGDLS, CDR2 YYNGEE. The CDR3: CASSAGGGHYNEQFF. As DNA, the CDR3 is TGTGCCAGCAGCGCAGGGGGGGGGCACTACAATGAGCAGTTCTTC. Filled out from reference TRBV9 and TRBJ2-1, the complete variable domain reads DSGVTQTPKHLITATGQRVTLRCSPRSGDLSVYWYQQSLDQGLQFLIQYYNGEERAKGNILERFSAQQFPDLHSELNLSSLELGDSALYFCASSAGGGHYNEQFFGPGTRLTVL.

The rearrangement links TRBV29-1 to TRBJ1-4; D ambiguous. Germline V gene lookup returns CDR1 SQVTM and CDR2 ANQGSEA. Trimming stripped 4 bases from V and 5 bases from J, with 11 bases between. The CDR3 sequence is 13 residues long. The CDR3 DNA is TGCAGCGTTGCTGGGGATGCAAATGAAAAACTGTTTTTT. Amino acids: CSVAGDANEKLFF.

The rearrangement uses TRBV18 and TRBJ1-2; tentative D call: TRBD1 (6 bases). The V and J ends lost 3 bases and 8 bases respectively, with 13 bases between them. The CDR3 covers 13 residues. Germline V gives CDR1 KGHSH, CDR2 LQKENI. CDR3 DNA sequence: TGTGCCAGCTCACCCACAGGGTTTTCGGGCTACACCTTC. Its translation: CASSPTGFSGYTF.

The V and J genes are TRBV2 and TRBJ2-7; D is possibly TRBD1 or TRBD2 (5 bases each). Germline V gene data show CDR1 as SNHLY and CDR2 as FYNNEI. With 6 bases removed from V and 4 bases from J, the gap between germline ends came to 13 bases. This CDR3 spans 13 amino acids. CDR3 sequence: CASRRAGNYEQYF. In nucleotides, the CDR3 is TGTGCCAGCAGGCGGGCAGGGAATTACGAGCAGTACTTC.

V gene TRBV18 combines with J gene TRBJ2-1; possibly TRBD2 for D (6 bases). The germline gives CDR1 KGHSH, CDR2 LQKENI. The CDR3 length is 19 residues. Deletions cut 0 bases from V and 1 base from J, with 19 bases between. The CDR3 nucleotides are TGTGCCAGCTCACCACCGTATGGCCCGGGTGGAGGGTCCTACAATGAGCAGTTCTTC. Protein: CASSPPYGPGGGSYNEQFF.

The chain has TRBV7-9 and TRBJ1-5; 7 nucleotides agree with TRBD1. CDR1 and CDR2 (germline): SEHNR, FQNEAQ (reference sequence). The junction had 5 bases not matched to a gene; V was cut back by 5 bases and J by 7 bases. The CDR3 sequence is 13 residues long. The CDR3 DNA follows: TGTGCCAGCAGCCCACAGGGGAACCAGCCCCAGCATTTT. Translation: CASSPQGNQPQHF.

The chain is built from TRBV9 and TRBJ1-6, with D perhaps matching TRBD1 (6 bases). The V and J ends lost 4 bases and 2 bases respectively, with 16 bases between them. CDR3 length equals 17 residues. The V gene's germline CDR1 is SGDLS and CDR2 YYNGEE. CDR3 in DNA: TGTGCCAGCAGCCCACAGGGTTTTCTCCCCTATAATTCACCCCTCCACTTT. Protein sequence: CASSPQGFLPYNSPLHF.

This sequence joins TRBV19 and TRBJ2-7, with 7 nucleotides matching TRBD2. V trimming: 6 bases; J trimming: 7 bases; junction bases outside the gene matches: 15. Germline-derived CDR1 and CDR2 are LNHDA and SQIVND (reference sequence). The CDR3 runs 15 residues. The CDR3 nucleotides read TGTGCCAGTAGCCCTGGGGGGGGGATCCCCTCAGAGCAGTACTTC. Translated, it gives CASSPGGGIPSEQYF.

This chain joins TRBV14 and TRBJ2-1; maybe TRBD2 (5 bases). Trimming stripped 2 bases from V and 9 bases from J, with 20 bases between. Looked up from germline, CDR1 is SGHDN and CDR2 is FVKESK. The CDR3 covers 16 residues. The CDR3 sequence: CASSQLSDYPHPEQFF. The CDR3 DNA sequence: TGTGCCAGCAGCCAATTATCCGACTATCCCCATCCTGAGCAGTTCTTC.

The J gene is TRBJ1-1, the V gene TRBV29-1; D not resolved. The CDR3 runs 13 residues. Germline values: CDR1 SQVTM, CDR2 ANQGSEA. Deletions cut 4 bases from V and 1 base from J, with 10 bases between. CDR3 in DNA: TGCAGCGTTGGGGCGGTGGCGAACACTGAAGCTTTCTTT. It encodes CSVGAVANTEAFF. The full variable domain, rest sourced from reference TRBV29-1 and TRBJ1-1, is SAVISQKPSRDICQRGTSLTIQCQVDSQVTMMFWYRQQPGQSLTLIATANQGSEATYESGFVIDKFPISRPNLTFSTLTVSNMSPEDSSIYLCSVGAVANTEAFFGQGTRLTVV.

In this sample, this clone turned up a few times. The CDR3 region is CANPRGYEQYF. As DNA, the CDR3 is TGTGCCAACCCCCGGGGCTACGAGCAGTACTTC. The chain has TRBV27 and TRBJ2-7, with TRBD2 as a possible D gene (5 bases). Germline lookup yields CDR1 MNHEY and CDR2 SMNVEV (reference sequence). The CDR3 is made up of 11 amino acids. Trimming removed 10 bases at V and 3 bases at J, with 10 bases between.

This clone was recorded a few times. J is TRBJ1-5 and V is TRBV30; D is possibly TRBD1 (6 bases). CDR1 GTSNPN and CDR2 SVGIG come from the germline V gene (reference sequence). Trimming removed 2 bases from V and 4 bases from J, with 15 bases in between. The CDR3 consists of 15 residues. DNA of the CDR3: TGTGCCTGGAGTCCTGAGGGGGGCTGGAATCAGCCCCAGCATTTT. It specifies CAWSPEGGWNQPQHF.

The chain has TRBV7-2 and TRBJ2-2; D not certain. The CDR3 extends over 13 amino acids. Germline CDR1 SGHTA, CDR2 FQGNSA. The germline V and J ends were trimmed by 1 base and 4 bases, with 4 bases remaining between them. The CDR3 is CASSLGATGELFF. Here the CDR3 DNA reads TGTGCCAGCAGCTTAGGGGCCACCGGGGAGCTGTTTTTT. Variable domain in full (rest from reference TRBV7-2 and TRBJ2-2): GAGVSQSPSNKVTEKGKDVELRCDPISGHTALYWYRQSLGQGLEFLIYFQGNSAPDKSGLPSDRFSAERTGGSVSTLTIQRTQQEDSAVYLCASSLGATGELFFGEGSRLTVL.

The rearrangement joins TRBV19 to TRBJ1-2, with D perhaps TRBD1 (5 bases). Germline V CDR1 and CDR2: LNHDA, SQIVND (reference sequence). V lost 7 bases and J 3 bases, leaving 18 bases between the germline ends. The CDR3 totals 15 residues. CDR3 DNA: TGTGCCAGTATGCCGAGCGGCAGGGCCTACTATGGCTACACCTTC. Amino acids: CASMPSGRAYYGYTF.

The CDR3 coding sequence is TGTGCCACCGCGAGGTACATGAACACTGAAGCTTTCTTT. This sequence encodes CATARYMNTEAFF. The chain employs TRBV5-6 and TRBJ1-1; no firm D call. V was pared by 9 bases and J by 0 bases, with 12 bases between. The CDR3 length is 13 residues. The germline V gene has CDR1 SGHDT and CDR2 YYEEEE.

The gene calls are TRBV13 and TRBJ2-4, with 9 bases matching TRBD1. V dropped 4 bases and J dropped 1; count of bases not matched to a gene: 5. The CDR3 extends over 16 amino acids. Germline V CDR1 and CDR2: PRHDT, FYEKMQ (reference sequence). CDR3 nucleotides: TGTGCCAGCAGCTCCGGGACAGGGCGCGCCAAAAACATTCAGTACTTC. As protein: CASSSGTGRAKNIQYF.

The V call is TRBV2, the J call TRBJ1-6; perhaps TRBD1 as D (6 bases). Between the trimmed V and J ends, which lost 4 bases and 10 bases, there was a span of 14 bases. Germline CDR1 SNHLY, CDR2 FYNNEI. The CDR3 sequence is 14 residues long. CDR3 in DNA: TGTGCCAGCAGTGCGAACAGGGCGGGGTCACCCCTCCACTTT. Protein product: CASSANRAGSPLHF. Full variable domain (remainder filled in from reference TRBV2 and TRBJ1-6): EPEVTQTPSHQVTQMGQEVILRCVPISNHLYFYWYRQILGQKVEFLVSFYNNEISEKSEIFDDQFSVERPDGSNFTLKIRSTKLEDSAMYFCASSANRAGSPLHFGNGTRLTVT.

V gene TRBV27 combines with J gene TRBJ2-5; TRBD1 might be the D (6 bases). The germline CDR1 and CDR2 sequences are MNHEY and SMNVEV (reference sequence). V gave up 5 bases and J gave up 5 bases, with 12 bases separating them. The CDR3 runs to 13 residues. The CDR3 DNA sequence: TGTGCCAGCAGTCTCAGGGGTGGCGAGACCCAGTACTTC. Residues: CASSLRGGETQYF.

The sample holds a few counts of this clone. The CDR3 spells CASQGQGSQLEQYF. The CDR3 DNA follows: TGTGCCAGCCAGGGTCAGGGTAGTCAACTCGAGCAGTACTTC. The chain couples TRBV6-5 to TRBJ2-7; TRBD1 might be the D (5 bases). This CDR3 spans 14 amino acids. Germline V gene data show CDR1 as MNHEY and CDR2 as SVGAGI. Trimming cost V 8 bases and J 6 bases, with 20 bases left between them.

V gene TRBV19 combines with J gene TRBJ2-2; TRBD1 is a possible D gene (6 bases). The CDR3 is 14 amino acids. V lost 5 bases, J lost 6 bases, and 13 bases lay in between. The germline CDR1 and CDR2 sequences are LNHDA and SQIVND (reference sequence). CDR3 loop: CASSVQGSAGELFF. CDR3 sequence (DNA): TGTGCCAGTAGTGTTCAGGGGTCCGCCGGGGAGCTGTTTTTT.